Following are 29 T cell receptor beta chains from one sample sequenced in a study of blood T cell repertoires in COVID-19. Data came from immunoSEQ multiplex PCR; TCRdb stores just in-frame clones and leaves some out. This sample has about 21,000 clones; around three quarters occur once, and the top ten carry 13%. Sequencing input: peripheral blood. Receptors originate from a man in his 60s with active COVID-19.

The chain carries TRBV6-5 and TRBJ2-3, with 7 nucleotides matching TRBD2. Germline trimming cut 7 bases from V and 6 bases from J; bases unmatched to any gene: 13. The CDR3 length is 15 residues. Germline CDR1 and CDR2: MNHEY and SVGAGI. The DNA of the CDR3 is TGTGCCAGCACCTTAGGGGAGGGAGGGTCGGATACGCAGTATTTT. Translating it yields CASTLGEGGSDTQYF.

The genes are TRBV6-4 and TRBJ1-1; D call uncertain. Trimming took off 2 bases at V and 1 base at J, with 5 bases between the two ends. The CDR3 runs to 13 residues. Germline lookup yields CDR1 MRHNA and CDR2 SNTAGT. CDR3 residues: CASSDGRNTEAFF. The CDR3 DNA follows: TGTGCCAGCAGTGACGGGAGGAACACTGAAGCTTTCTTT.

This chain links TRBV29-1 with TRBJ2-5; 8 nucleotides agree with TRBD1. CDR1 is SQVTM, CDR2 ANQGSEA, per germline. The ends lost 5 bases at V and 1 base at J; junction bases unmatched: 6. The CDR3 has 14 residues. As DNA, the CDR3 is TGCAGCGTTACTACCGGGACAGGCCAAGAGACCCAGTACTTC. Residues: CSVTTGTGQETQYF.

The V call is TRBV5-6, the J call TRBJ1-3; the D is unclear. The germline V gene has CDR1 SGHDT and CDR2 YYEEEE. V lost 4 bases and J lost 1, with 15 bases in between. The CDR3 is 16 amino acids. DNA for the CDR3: TGTGCCAGCAGCCCCGGTGGCAGCAGGTCTGGAAACACCATATATTTT. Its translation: CASSPGGSRSGNTIYF.

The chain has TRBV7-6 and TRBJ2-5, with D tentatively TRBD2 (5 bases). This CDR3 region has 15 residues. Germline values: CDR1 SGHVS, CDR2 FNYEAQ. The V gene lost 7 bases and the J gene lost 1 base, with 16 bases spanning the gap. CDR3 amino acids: CASTSYPEGQETQYF. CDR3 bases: TGTGCCAGCACCTCCTACCCCGAGGGCCAAGAGACCCAGTACTTC.

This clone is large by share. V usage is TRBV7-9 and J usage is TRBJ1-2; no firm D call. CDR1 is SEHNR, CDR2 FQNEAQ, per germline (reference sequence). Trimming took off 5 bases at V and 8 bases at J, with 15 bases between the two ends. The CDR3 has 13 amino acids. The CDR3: CASSQTQAEGYTF. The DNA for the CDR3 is TGTGCCAGCAGCCAAACGCAAGCGGAAGGCTACACCTTC.

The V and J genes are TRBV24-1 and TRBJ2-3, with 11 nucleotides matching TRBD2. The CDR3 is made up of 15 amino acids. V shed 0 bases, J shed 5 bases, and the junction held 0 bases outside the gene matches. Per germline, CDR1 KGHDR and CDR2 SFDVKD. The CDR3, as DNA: TGTGCCACCAGTGATTTGACTAGCGGGAGAGATACGCAGTATTTT. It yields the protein CATSDLTSGRDTQYF.

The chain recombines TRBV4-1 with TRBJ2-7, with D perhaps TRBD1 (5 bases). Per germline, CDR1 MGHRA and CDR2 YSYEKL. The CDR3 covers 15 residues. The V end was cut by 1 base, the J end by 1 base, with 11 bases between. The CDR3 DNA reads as TGCGCCAGCAGCCAAGGCCTCTCAGGGTCCTACGAGCAGTACTTC. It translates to CASSQGLSGSYEQYF.

The CDR3, as DNA: TGTGCCAGCAGCCCCGGGACAGCCAACACTGAAGCTTTCTTT. It translates to CASSPGTANTEAFF. The V call is TRBV7-8, the J call TRBJ1-1; 7 bases fit TRBD1. The CDR3 spans 14 residues. The V segment lost 5 bases and the J segment 2 bases; nucleotides outside the gene matches: 5. Germline V gene data show CDR1 as SGHVS and CDR2 as FQNEAQ. Based on the CDR3 plus reference TRBV7-8 and TRBJ1-1, the full variable domain is GAGVSQSPRYKVAKRGQDVALRCDPISGHVSLFWYQQALGQGPEFLTYFQNEAQLDKSGLPSDRFFAERPEGSVSTLKIQRTQQEDSAVYLCASSPGTANTEAFFGQGTRLTVV.

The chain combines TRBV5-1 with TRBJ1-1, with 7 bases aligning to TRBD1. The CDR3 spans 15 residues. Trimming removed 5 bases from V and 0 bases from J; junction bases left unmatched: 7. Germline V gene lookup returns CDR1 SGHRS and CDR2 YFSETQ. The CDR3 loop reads CASSPTGAMNTEAFF. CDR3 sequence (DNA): TGCGCCAGCAGTCCTACAGGGGCTATGAACACTGAAGCTTTCTTT.

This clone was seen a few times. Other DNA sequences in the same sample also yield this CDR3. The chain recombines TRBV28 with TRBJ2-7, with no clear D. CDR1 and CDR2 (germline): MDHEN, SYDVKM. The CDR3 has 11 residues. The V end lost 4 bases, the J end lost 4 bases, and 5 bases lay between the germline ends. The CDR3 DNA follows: TGTGCCAGCAGTTCCCGGTACGAGCAGTACTTC. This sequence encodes CASSSRYEQYF.

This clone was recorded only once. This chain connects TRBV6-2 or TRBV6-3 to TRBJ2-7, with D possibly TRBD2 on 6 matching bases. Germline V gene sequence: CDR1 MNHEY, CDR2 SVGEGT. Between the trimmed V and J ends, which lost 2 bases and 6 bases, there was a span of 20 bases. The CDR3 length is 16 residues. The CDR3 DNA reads TGTGCCAGCAGTTACCCGGCTAGCGCCCGTTCAGCCGAGCAGTACTTC. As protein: CASSYPASARSAEQYF.

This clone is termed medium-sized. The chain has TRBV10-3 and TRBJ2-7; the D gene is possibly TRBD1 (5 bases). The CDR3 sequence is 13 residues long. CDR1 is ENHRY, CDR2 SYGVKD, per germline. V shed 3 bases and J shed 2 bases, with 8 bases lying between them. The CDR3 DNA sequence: TGTGCCATCAGTGACAGGGTGGCCTACGAGCAGTACTTC. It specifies CAISDRVAYEQYF.

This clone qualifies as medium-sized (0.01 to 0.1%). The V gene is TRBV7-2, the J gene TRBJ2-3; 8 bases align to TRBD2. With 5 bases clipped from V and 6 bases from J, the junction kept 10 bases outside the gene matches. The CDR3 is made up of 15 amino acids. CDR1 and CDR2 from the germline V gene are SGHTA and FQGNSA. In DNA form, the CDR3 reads TGTGCCAGCAGCCCCCCACTAGCGGCCGCGGATACGCAGTATTTT. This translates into CASSPPLAAADTQYF.

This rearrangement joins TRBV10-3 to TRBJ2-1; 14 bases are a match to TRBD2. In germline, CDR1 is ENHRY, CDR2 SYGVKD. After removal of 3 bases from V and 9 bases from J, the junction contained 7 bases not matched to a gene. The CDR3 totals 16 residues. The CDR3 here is CAISDSGLAGAFEQFF. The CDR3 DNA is TGTGCCATCAGTGACTCGGGACTAGCGGGAGCCTTTGAGCAGTTCTTC.

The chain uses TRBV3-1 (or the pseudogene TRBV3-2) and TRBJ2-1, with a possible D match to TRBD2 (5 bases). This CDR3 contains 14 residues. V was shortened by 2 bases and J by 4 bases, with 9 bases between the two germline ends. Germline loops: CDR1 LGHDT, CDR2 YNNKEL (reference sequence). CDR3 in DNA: TGTGCCAGCAGCCAACTTAGGAGGTACAATGAGCAGTTCTTC. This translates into CASSQLRRYNEQFF.

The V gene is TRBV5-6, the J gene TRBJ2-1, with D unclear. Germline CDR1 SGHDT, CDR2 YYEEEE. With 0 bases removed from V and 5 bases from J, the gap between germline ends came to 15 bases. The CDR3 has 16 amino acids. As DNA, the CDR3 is TGTGCCAGCAGCTTGGCTTATGGTAGCACTCACAATGAGCAGTTCTTC. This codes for CASSLAYGSTHNEQFF.

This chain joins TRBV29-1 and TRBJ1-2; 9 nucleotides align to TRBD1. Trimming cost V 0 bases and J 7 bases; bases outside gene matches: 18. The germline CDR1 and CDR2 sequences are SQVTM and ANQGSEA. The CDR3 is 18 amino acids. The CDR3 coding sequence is TGCAGCGTTGAAGATATGTTCGGGACAGGGTTTGGGGTGGGTGGCTACACCTTC. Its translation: CSVEDMFGTGFGVGGYTF. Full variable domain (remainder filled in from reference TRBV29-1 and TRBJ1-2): SAVISQKPSRDICQRGTSLTIQCQVDSQVTMMFWYRQQPGQSLTLIATANQGSEATYESGFVIDKFPISRPNLTFSTLTVSNMSPEDSSIYLCSVEDMFGTGFGVGGYTFGSGTRLTVV.

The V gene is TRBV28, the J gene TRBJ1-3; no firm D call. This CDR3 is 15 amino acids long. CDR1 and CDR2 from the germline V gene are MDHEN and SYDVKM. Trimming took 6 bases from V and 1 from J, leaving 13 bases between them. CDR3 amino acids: CASRHLELSGNTIYF. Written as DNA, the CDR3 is TGTGCCAGCAGACACCTCGAACTATCTGGAAACACCATATATTTT.

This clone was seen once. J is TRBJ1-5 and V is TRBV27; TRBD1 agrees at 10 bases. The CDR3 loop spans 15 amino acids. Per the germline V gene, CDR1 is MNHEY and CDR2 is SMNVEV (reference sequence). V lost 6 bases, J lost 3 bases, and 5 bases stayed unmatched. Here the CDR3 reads CASSLGTGVNQPQHF. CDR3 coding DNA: TGTGCCAGCAGCCTTGGGACAGGGGTCAATCAGCCCCAGCATTTT.

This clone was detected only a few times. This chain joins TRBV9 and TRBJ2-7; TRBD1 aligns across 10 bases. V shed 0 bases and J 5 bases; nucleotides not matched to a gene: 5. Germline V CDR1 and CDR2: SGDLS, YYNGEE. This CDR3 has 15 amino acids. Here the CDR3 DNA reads TGTGCCAGCAGCGTAGATGGGACAGGGGTTGACGAGCAGTACTTC. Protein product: CASSVDGTGVDEQYF.

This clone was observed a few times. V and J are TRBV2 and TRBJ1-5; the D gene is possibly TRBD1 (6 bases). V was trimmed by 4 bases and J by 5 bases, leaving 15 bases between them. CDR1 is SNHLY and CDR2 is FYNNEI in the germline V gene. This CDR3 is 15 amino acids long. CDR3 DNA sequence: TGTGCCAGCAGTGTAGACAGGCTAGCGGATCAGCCCCAGCATTTT. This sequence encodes CASSVDRLADQPQHF. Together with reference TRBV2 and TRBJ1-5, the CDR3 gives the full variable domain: EPEVTQTPSHQVTQMGQEVILRCVPISNHLYFYWYRQILGQKVEFLVSFYNNEISEKSEIFDDQFSVERPDGSNFTLKIRSTKLEDSAMYFCASSVDRLADQPQHFGDGTRLSIL.

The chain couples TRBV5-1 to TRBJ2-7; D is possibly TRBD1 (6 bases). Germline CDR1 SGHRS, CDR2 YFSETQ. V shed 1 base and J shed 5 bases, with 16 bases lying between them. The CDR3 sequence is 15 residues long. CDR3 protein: CASSLMVQGIDEQYF. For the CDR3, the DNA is TGCGCCAGCAGCTTGATGGTACAGGGAATCGACGAGCAGTACTTC. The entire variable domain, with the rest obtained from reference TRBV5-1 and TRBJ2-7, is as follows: KAGVTQTPRYLIKTRGQQVTLSCSPISGHRSVSWYQQTPGQGLQFLFEYFSETQRNKGNFPGRFSGRQFSNSRSEMNVSTLELGDSALYLCASSLMVQGIDEQYFGPGTRLTVT.

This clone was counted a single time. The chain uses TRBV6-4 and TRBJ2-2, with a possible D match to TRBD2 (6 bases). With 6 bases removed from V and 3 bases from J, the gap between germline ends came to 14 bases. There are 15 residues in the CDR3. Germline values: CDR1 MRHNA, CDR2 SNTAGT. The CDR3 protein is CASRPRESDTGELFF. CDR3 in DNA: TGTGCCAGCAGACCCCGGGAGTCGGACACCGGGGAGCTGTTTTTT.

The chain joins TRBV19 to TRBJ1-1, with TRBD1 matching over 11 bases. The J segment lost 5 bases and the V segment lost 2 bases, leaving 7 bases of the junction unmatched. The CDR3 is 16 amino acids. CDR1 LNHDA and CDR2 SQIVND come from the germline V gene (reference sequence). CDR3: CASSITGTGGRTEAFF. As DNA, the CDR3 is TGTGCCAGTAGTATAACCGGGACAGGGGGTAGGACTGAAGCTTTCTTT. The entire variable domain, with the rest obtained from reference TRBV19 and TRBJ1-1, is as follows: DGGITQSPKYLFRKEGQNVTLSCEQNLNHDAMYWYRQDPGQGLRLIYYSQIVNDFQKGDIAEGYSVSREKKESFPLTVTSAQKNPTAFYLCASSITGTGGRTEAFFGQGTRLTVV.

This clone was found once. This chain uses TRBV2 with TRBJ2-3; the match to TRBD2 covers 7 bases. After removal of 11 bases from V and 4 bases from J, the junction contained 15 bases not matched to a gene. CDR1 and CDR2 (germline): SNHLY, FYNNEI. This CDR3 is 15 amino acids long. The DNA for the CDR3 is TGTGCCGGAAAGGTGGGGGGGATAATCGCAGATACGCAGTATTTT. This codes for CAGKVGGIIADTQYF.

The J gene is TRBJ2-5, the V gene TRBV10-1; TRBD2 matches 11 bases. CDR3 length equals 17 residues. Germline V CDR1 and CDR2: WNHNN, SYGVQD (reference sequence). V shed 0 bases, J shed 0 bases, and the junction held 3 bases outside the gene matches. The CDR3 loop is CASSESKLAGDQETQYF. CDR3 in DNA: TGCGCCAGCAGTGAGTCGAAACTAGCGGGAGACCAAGAGACCCAGTACTTC.

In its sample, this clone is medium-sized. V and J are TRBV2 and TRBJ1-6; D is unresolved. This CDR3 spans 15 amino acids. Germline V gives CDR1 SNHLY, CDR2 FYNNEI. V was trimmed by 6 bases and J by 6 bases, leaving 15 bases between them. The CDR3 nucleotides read TGTGCCAGCAGCCCTACCAGCGGGCCTAATTCACCCCTCCACTTT. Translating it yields CASSPTSGPNSPLHF.

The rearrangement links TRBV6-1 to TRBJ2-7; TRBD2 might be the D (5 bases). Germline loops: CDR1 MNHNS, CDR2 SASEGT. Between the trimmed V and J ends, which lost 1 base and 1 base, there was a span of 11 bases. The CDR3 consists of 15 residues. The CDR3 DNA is TGTGCCAGCAGTGAAGGCGTTAGCGTGTCCTACGAGCAGTACTTC. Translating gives CASSEGVSVSYEQYF.